The 27 T cell receptor beta chains given below trace back to one sample, sequenced in a study of T cell responses to AZD1222 COVID-19 vaccine. The method was immunoSEQ multiplex PCR; TCRdb's version includes in-frame clones alone and lacks a portion of them. This sample has tens of thousands of clones, with over 75% found just once. The input for sequencing was peripheral blood, taken on day 0 of AZD1222 vaccination. These receptors were obtained from an adult in good health.

The chain recombines TRBV28 with TRBJ1-1; 11 nucleotides agree with TRBD1. Germline trimming cut 4 bases from V and 1 base from J; bases unmatched to any gene: 5. The CDR3 loop spans 16 amino acids. Per germline, CDR1 MDHEN and CDR2 SYDVKM. CDR3 sequence reads: CASSYGQGASNTEAFF. The CDR3 DNA reads TGTGCCAGCAGTTACGGACAGGGGGCCTCGAACACTGAAGCTTTCTTT.

The genes are TRBV3-1 (or the pseudogene TRBV3-2) and TRBJ2-5; 15 positions match TRBD2. Germline CDR1 LGHDT, CDR2 YNNKEL (reference sequence). The junction had 10 bases not matched to a gene; V was cut back by 0 bases and J by 5 bases. This CDR3 spans 19 amino acids. The CDR3 coding sequence is TGTGCCAGCAGCCAAGATTCCCGGACTAGCGGGAGGGCCGTCGAGACCCAGTACTTC. This sequence encodes CASSQDSRTSGRAVETQYF.

This chain joins TRBV28 and TRBJ2-5, with a tentative D call TRBD2 (7 bases). V gave up 7 bases and J gave up 5 bases, with 23 bases separating them. The CDR3 loop spans 16 amino acids. CDR1 is MDHEN and CDR2 is SYDVKM in the germline V gene. The CDR3 nucleotides are TGTGCCAGCAACCCCTTGGGGGCGGGGGTCGGGGAGACCCAGTACTTC. Protein: CASNPLGAGVGETQYF.

V gene TRBV5-4 combines with J gene TRBJ2-1; the match to TRBD2 covers 12 bases. The germline V gene has CDR1 SGHNT and CDR2 YYREEE (reference sequence). The J segment lost 0 bases and the V segment lost 4 bases, leaving 14 bases of the junction unmatched. There are 20 residues in the CDR3. CDR3 loop: CASSPGLAGRGVASYNEQFF. CDR3 bases: TGTGCCAGCAGCCCCGGACTAGCGGGACGAGGCGTAGCCTCCTACAATGAGCAGTTCTTC.

The chain carries TRBV11-2 and TRBJ2-7; D might be TRBD2 (5 bases). The length of the CDR3 is 15 residues. The germline V gene has CDR1 SGHAT and CDR2 FQNNGV. The V end lost 6 bases, the J end lost 6 bases, and 21 bases lay between the germline ends. This CDR3 is CASRPIRLREGEQYF. The CDR3, as DNA: TGTGCCAGCAGACCGATTCGGCTTCGAGAGGGCGAGCAGTACTTC.

The V call is TRBV3-1 (or the pseudogene TRBV3-2), the J call TRBJ2-5; TRBD2 aligns across 13 bases. V trimming: 4 bases; J trimming: 5 bases; junction bases outside the gene matches: 16. The length of the CDR3 is 19 residues. Looked up from germline, CDR1 is LGHDT and CDR2 is YNNKEL (reference sequence). CDR3 amino acids: CASSLRRGQTSGRWETQYF. In DNA, the CDR3 is TGTGCCAGCAGCCTCCGGCGTGGTCAGACTAGCGGGAGGTGGGAGACCCAGTACTTC.

A single count supports this clone. The rearrangement joins TRBV5-4 to TRBJ2-5, with TRBD2 identical over 8 bases. CDR3 size: 16 residues. Germline V lookup: CDR1 SGHNT, CDR2 YYREEE (reference sequence). The V gene end was trimmed by 4 bases and the J gene end by 5 bases; junction bases not matched to a gene: 13. The DNA for the CDR3 is TGTGCCAGCAGCCCGGGGACTAGTCGGGGGCAGGAGACCCAGTACTTC. Protein product: CASSPGTSRGQETQYF.

As for this clone: At one end, the junction sequence differs from germline, possibly due to a read error. CDR3 residues: CASSSSGTPAF. The CDR3 nucleotides read TGTGCCAGCAGCTCTTCCGGGACCCCGGCTTTC. The V and J genes are TRBV12-3 or TRBV12-4 and TRBJ1-2, with D possibly TRBD1 on 5 matching bases. The length of the CDR3 is 11 residues.

This clone was counted many times. The V gene is TRBV6-5, the J gene TRBJ1-2, with no clear D. V lost 10 bases and J 8 bases, leaving 20 bases between the germline ends. This CDR3 has 13 amino acids. From germline, CDR1 is MNHEY and CDR2 SVGAGI. The CDR3 DNA reads as TGTGCCACCTCACAGACGGTGATTAGCGGCTACACCTTC. Translation: CATSQTVISGYTF.

In nucleotides, the CDR3 is TGTGCCAGCAGCTTTCCCCCAGGTCCCCTAGCGGGAGGAGAGGATACGCAGTATTTT. It translates to CASSFPPGPLAGGEDTQYF. The gene calls are TRBV7-8 and TRBJ2-3; 11 bases align to TRBD2. The CDR3 length is 19 residues. Germline V gene data show CDR1 as SGHVS and CDR2 as FQNEAQ. V was pared by 3 bases and J by 6 bases, with 17 bases of the junction left unmatched.

J is TRBJ2-5 and V is TRBV25-1; TRBD1 might be the D (5 bases). Between the trimmed V and J ends, which lost 3 bases and 1 base, there was a span of 12 bases. There are 15 residues in the CDR3. CDR1 is MGHDK, CDR2 SYGVNS, per germline. CDR3 sequence (DNA): TGTGCCAGCAGTGACCCCCGACAGCCCCAAGAGACCCAGTACTTC. It encodes CASSDPRQPQETQYF.

The chain uses TRBV5-4 and TRBJ2-7; no clear D gene. CDR3 length: 14 amino acids. CDR1 and CDR2 (germline): SGHNT, YYREEE (reference sequence). V dropped 0 bases and J dropped 3 bases, with 10 bases sitting between them. In DNA form, the CDR3 reads TGTGCCAGCAGCTTGGATCCGGCAAGCTACGAGCAGTACTTC. This encodes CASSLDPASYEQYF.

The J gene is TRBJ1-5, the V gene TRBV5-6, with 11 positions matching TRBD1. The J segment lost 10 bases and the V segment lost 3 bases, leaving 3 bases of the junction unmatched. The germline V gene encodes CDR1 SGHDT and CDR2 YYEEEE. The CDR3 has 13 amino acids. The CDR3 nucleotides read TGTGCCAGCAGCTCCGGGACAGGGGGTCCCCAGCATTTT. As protein: CASSSGTGGPQHF.

This clone has a single count. The CDR3 reads CASSPIGGTEAFF. CDR3 sequence (DNA): TGTGCCAGCAGCCCCATCGGGGGAACTGAAGCTTTCTTT. This chain connects TRBV7-2 to TRBJ1-1; a weak D match, TRBD1 (5 bases). The V end lost 5 bases, the J end lost 5 bases, and 12 bases lay between the germline ends. This CDR3 region has 13 residues. Germline V gives CDR1 SGHTA, CDR2 FQGNSA.

The chain couples TRBV2 to TRBJ1-4; no reliable D call. The CDR3 loop spans 16 amino acids. Germline V gene data show CDR1 as SNHLY and CDR2 as FYNNEI. Trimming stripped 1 base from V and 11 bases from J, with 20 bases between. The DNA of the CDR3 is TGTGCCAGCAGTGAAGTGGCTCGAGGCACCCCCGGGAAACTGTTTTTT. Protein: CASSEVARGTPGKLFF. Using reference TRBV2 and TRBJ1-4 for the parts outside the CDR3, the full variable domain is EPEVTQTPSHQVTQMGQEVILRCVPISNHLYFYWYRQILGQKVEFLVSFYNNEISEKSEIFDDQFSVERPDGSNFTLKIRSTKLEDSAMYFCASSEVARGTPGKLFFGSGTQLSVL.

The chain employs TRBV11-2 and TRBJ2-1; 7 nucleotides line up with TRBD2. Germline CDR1 SGHAT, CDR2 FQNNGV. CDR3 length equals 18 residues. Trimming at V came to 1 base and at J to 0 bases, leaving 9 bases not matched to a gene. The CDR3 DNA sequence: TGTGCCAGCAGCTTAGTAGGCGGGAGACGTAGCTCCTACAATGAGCAGTTCTTC. Its protein product is CASSLVGGRRSSYNEQFF.

The chain combines TRBV12-5 with TRBJ1-6; D not resolved. From germline, CDR1 is LGHNT and CDR2 FRNRAP. V was clipped by 1 base and J by 8 bases, with 3 bases between them. This CDR3 comprises 12 residues. Here the CDR3 reads CASGLGDSPLHF. The CDR3 bases are TGTGCTAGTGGTTTGGGGGATTCACCCCTCCACTTT.

V usage is TRBV28 and J usage is TRBJ2-7; possible D gene TRBD2, 6 bases. The germline V gene has CDR1 MDHEN and CDR2 SYDVKM. CDR3 size: 15 residues. Trimming removed 4 bases from V and 3 bases from J, with 16 bases in between. The CDR3 reads CASSSLTRLRYEQYF. As DNA, the CDR3 is TGTGCCAGCAGTTCCCTGACTAGATTGCGCTACGAGCAGTACTTC.

V and J are TRBV5-1 and TRBJ2-7; D is unclear. The CDR3 covers 12 residues. Per the germline V gene, CDR1 is SGHRS and CDR2 is YFSETQ. V dropped 4 bases and J dropped 3 bases, with 8 bases sitting between them. The DNA for the CDR3 is TGCGCCAGCAGCAAGGACCTCTACGAGCAGTACTTC. Translated, it gives CASSKDLYEQYF.

On this clone: Its ends do not fully match the called genes, so a read error is possible. This chain uses TRBV6-1 with TRBJ2-3, with 9 bases identical to TRBD2. The CDR3 extends over 17 amino acids. Per germline, CDR1 MNHNS and CDR2 SASEGT. In DNA form, the CDR3 reads TGTGCCAGCACTGAAGGGGTTAGCGGGGGTATCACAGATACGCAGTATTTT. It codes for CASTEGVSGGITDTQYF.

This clone was observed a handful of times. The chain recombines TRBV28 with TRBJ1-1; no definite D call. Trimming took off 8 bases at V and 3 bases at J, with 10 bases between the two ends. The CDR3 sequence is 12 residues long. From germline, CDR1 is MDHEN and CDR2 SYDVKM. CDR3 loop: CASLGKHTEAFF. CDR3 in DNA: TGTGCCAGCTTAGGGAAGCACACTGAAGCTTTCTTT.

The gene calls are TRBV10-2 and TRBJ2-2; D remains ambiguous. Between the trimmed V and J ends, which lost 1 base and 6 bases, there was a span of 9 bases. Germline CDR1 and CDR2: WSHSY and SAAADI. CDR3 length equals 14 residues. CDR3 residues: CASSEYSYAGELFF. In DNA, the CDR3 is TGCGCCAGCAGTGAGTACAGCTATGCCGGGGAGCTGTTTTTT.

The chain couples TRBV5-6 to TRBJ2-5; the match to TRBD1 covers 12 bases. The germline V gene encodes CDR1 SGHDT and CDR2 YYEEEE. V was pared by 4 bases and J by 5 bases, with 6 bases of the junction left unmatched. CDR3 length: 15 residues. CDR3 sequence reads: CASSPGTGGRETQYF. In nucleotides, the CDR3 is TGTGCCAGCAGCCCCGGGACAGGGGGCAGGGAGACCCAGTACTTC.

J is TRBJ1-2 and V is TRBV2, with 7 nucleotides matching TRBD1. Trimming at V came to 2 bases and at J to 2 bases, leaving 2 bases not matched to a gene. The CDR3 totals 14 residues. Germline CDR1 is SNHLY and CDR2 is FYNNEI. In DNA, the CDR3 is TGTGCCAGCAGTGAACGGGGACAGAACTATGGCTACACCTTC. It encodes CASSERGQNYGYTF.

The V gene is TRBV14, the J gene TRBJ2-3; 8 bases map to TRBD2. The CDR3 is made up of 15 amino acids. With V trimmed by 3 bases and J by 3 bases, 5 bases remained unmatched. Germline CDR1 is SGHDN and CDR2 is FVKESK. This CDR3 reads CASSQGLGGTDTQYF. DNA for the CDR3: TGTGCCAGCAGCCAGGGACTAGGAGGGACAGATACGCAGTATTTT. Combining the CDR3 with reference TRBV14 and TRBJ2-3 gives the whole variable domain EAGVTQFPSHSVIEKGQTVTLRCDPISGHDNLYWYRRVMGKEIKFLLHFVKESKQDESGMPNNRFLAERTGGTYSTLKVQPAELEDSGVYFCASSQGLGGTDTQYFGPGTRLTVL.

CDR3 in amino acids: CASSGRGRSTDTQYF. The CDR3 DNA reads TGTGCCAGTAGTGGCAGGGGGCGAAGCACAGATACGCAGTATTTT. V and J are TRBV19 and TRBJ2-3, with 8 nucleotides matching TRBD1. V lost 5 bases, J lost 0 bases, and 4 bases stayed unmatched. The CDR3 is made up of 15 amino acids. The germline V gene has CDR1 LNHDA and CDR2 SQIVND (reference sequence).

The chain carries TRBV4-1 and TRBJ1-3, with a tentative D call TRBD1 (6 bases). CDR1 is MGHRA and CDR2 is YSYEKL in the germline V gene. Trimming removed 0 bases from V and 4 bases from J, with 16 bases in between. The CDR3 is made up of 17 amino acids. The CDR3 spells CASSQDQVGGTGNTIYF. CDR3 bases: TGCGCCAGCAGCCAAGATCAAGTGGGAGGGACAGGAAACACCATATATTTT.